The rows below give T cell receptor beta chains drawn from one sample of a study of Graves' ophthalmopathy and Graves' hyperthyroidism. TCRdb reprocessed the multiplex PCR reads via MiXCR and lists one record per CDR3 protein. Altogether 500,000 to 700,000 distinct CDR3 sequences are present, less than 40% being singletons, with the ten largest covering approximately 4.1%. The sequencing sample was made of peripheral blood or thyroid tissue (not recorded which). These receptors were collected from an adult man with Graves' hyperthyroidism. CDR3s include the opening cysteine and the closing phenylalanine or tryptophan. The order of the fields is D gene, J gene, clone size, V gene, CDR3 protein, CDR3 DNA. The D gene is left open where the match is weak. Size tells how often a clone was seen (once, few, many) or the class of an expanded clone, and some rows leave it out.

TRBD2 | TRBJ2-2 | once | TRBV10-3 | CATSAPGLAGSGELFF | TGTGCCACCAGTGCCCCGGGACTAGCGGGCAGCGGGGAGCTGTTTTTT
. | TRBJ2-3 | . | TRBV10-3 | CANNLNPGNTDTQYF | TGTGCCAACAACCTAAATCCGGGAAACACAGATACGCAGTATTTT
. | TRBJ2-5 | . | TRBV5-6 | CASSLAGGGNQPQYF | TGTGCCAGCAGCTTGGCGGGCGGGGGCAATCAGCCCCAGTACTTC
TRBD1 | TRBJ1-6 | . | TRBV2 | CASSTGTAHYSPLHF | TGTGCCAGCAGCACCGGGACAGCCCATTATTCACCCCTCCACTTT
. | TRBJ1-1 | many | TRBV7-9 | CASSPPEDATEAFF | TGTGCCAGCAGCCCTCCCGAGGACGCCACTGAAGCTTTCTTT
. | TRBJ2-3 | few | TRBV14 | CASSQDWRDTQYF | TGTGCCAGCAGCCAAGATTGGCGAGATACGCAGTATTTT
. | TRBJ1-2 | many | TRBV5-8 | CASSLVPAVYGYTF | TGTGCCAGCAGCTTGGTGCCCGCAGTCTATGGCTACACCTTC
. | TRBJ2-1 | many | TRBV2 | CASGGLAEQFF | TGTGCCAGCGGCGGCTTGGCAGAGCAGTTCTTC
. | TRBJ2-1 | . | TRBV7-6 | CASSLVSWGDEQFF | TGTGCCAGCAGCTTAGTTTCTTGGGGAGATGAGCAGTTCTTC
. | TRBJ1-4 | . | TRBV7-6 | CASGLALQGNEKLFF | TGTGCCAGCGGCTTAGCGTTGCAGGGCAATGAAAAACTGTTTTTT
TRBD2 | TRBJ2-5 | . | TRBV7-9 | CASSGGLAGESGETQYF | TGTGCCAGCAGCGGCGGACTAGCGGGAGAATCGGGGGAGACCCAGTACTTC
TRBD1 | TRBJ2-7 | . | TRBV29-1 | CSLRPGQGAGEQYF | TGCAGCCTGCGACCGGGACAGGGGGCCGGAGAGCAGTACTTC
. | TRBJ2-7 | . | TRBV2 | CASSESPTYEQYF | TGTGCCAGCAGCGAGTCACCCACCTACGAGCAGTACTTC
. | TRBJ2-7 | . | TRBV12-3/TRBV12-4 | CASSFSNSYEQYF | TGTGCCAGCAGTTTCTCAAACTCCTACGAGCAGTACTTC
. | TRBJ2-7 | many | TRBV20-1 | CSARDPTGDSYEQYF | TGCAGTGCTAGAGATCCGACCGGGGATTCCTACGAGCAGTACTTC
. | TRBJ1-2 | many | TRBV7-8 | CASTSGGTYGYTF | TGTGCCAGCACCTCGGGAGGGACGTATGGCTACACCTTC
TRBD1 | TRBJ1-2 | many | TRBV20-1 | CSAAPGTGFGYGYTF | TGCAGTGCTGCACCCGGGACAGGGTTTGGCTATGGCTACACCTTC
. | TRBJ2-5 | . | TRBV5-1 | CASSLSDRETQYF | TGCGCCAGCAGCTTGAGCGACAGGGAGACCCAGTACTTC
TRBD1 | TRBJ1-2 | . | TRBV10-3 | CASGGTGNGYTF | TGTGCCAGCGGCGGGACAGGGAATGGCTACACCTTC
TRBD2 | TRBJ2-7 | . | TRBV29-1 | CSVVQFGLAATRYNYEQYF | TGCAGCGTTGTTCAATTCGGACTAGCAGCAACTCGGTACAACTACGAGCAGTACTTC
TRBD2 | TRBJ2-7 | many | TRBV6-5 | CATASGGSSYEQYF | TGTGCCACCGCTAGCGGGGGCAGCTCCTACGAGCAGTACTTC
TRBD1 | TRBJ1-5 | many | TRBV6-5 | CASSLTRGQIISSQHF | TGTGCCAGCAGTCTCACACGGGGACAGATAATCAGTTCCCAGCATTTT
TRBD2 | TRBJ2-7 | . | TRBV7-2 | CASSPHLGLAGVRSYEQYF | TGTGCCAGCAGCCCTCACCTGGGACTAGCGGGAGTTCGGTCCTACGAGCAGTACTTC
. | TRBJ2-2 | many | TRBV5-1 | CASSLAITGSGELFF | TGCGCCAGCAGCTTGGCGATCACAGGCTCAGGGGAGCTGTTTTTT